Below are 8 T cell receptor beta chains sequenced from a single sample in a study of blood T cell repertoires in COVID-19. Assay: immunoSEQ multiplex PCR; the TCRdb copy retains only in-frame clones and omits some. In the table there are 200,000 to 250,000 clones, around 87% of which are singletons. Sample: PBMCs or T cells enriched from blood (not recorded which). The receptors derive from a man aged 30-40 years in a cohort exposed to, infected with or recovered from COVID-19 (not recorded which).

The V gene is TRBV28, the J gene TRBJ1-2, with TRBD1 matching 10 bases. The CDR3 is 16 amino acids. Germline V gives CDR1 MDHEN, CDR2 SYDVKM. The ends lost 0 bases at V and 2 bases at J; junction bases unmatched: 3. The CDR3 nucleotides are TGTGCCAGCAGTTTATGGGGGACAGGGGTGAACTATGGCTACACCTTC. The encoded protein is CASSLWGTGVNYGYTF.

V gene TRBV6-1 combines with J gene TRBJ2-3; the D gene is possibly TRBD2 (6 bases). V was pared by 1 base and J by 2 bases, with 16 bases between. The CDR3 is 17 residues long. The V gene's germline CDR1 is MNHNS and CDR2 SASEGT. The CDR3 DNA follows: TGTGCCAGCAGTGAAGAATGGGGCGGGATACCCACAGATACGCAGTATTTT. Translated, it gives CASSEEWGGIPTDTQYF.

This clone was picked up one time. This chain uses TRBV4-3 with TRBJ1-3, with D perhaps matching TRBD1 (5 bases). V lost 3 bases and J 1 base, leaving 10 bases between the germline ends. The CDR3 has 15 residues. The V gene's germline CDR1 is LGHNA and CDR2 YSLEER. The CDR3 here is CASSHLDNSGNTIYF. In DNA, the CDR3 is TGCGCCAGCAGCCACTTGGACAATTCTGGAAACACCATATATTTT.

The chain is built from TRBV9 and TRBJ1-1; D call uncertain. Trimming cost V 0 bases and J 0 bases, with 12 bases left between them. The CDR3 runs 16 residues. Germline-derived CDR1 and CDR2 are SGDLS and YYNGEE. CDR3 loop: CASSVDPVVVNTEAFF. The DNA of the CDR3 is TGTGCCAGCAGCGTAGATCCGGTGGTGGTGAACACTGAAGCTTTCTTT.

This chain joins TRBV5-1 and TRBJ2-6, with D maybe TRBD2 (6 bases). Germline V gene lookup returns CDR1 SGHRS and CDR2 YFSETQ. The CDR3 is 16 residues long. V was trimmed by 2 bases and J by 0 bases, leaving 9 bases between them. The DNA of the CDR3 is TGCGCCAGCAGCTTAGGAGGGATCTCTGGGGCCAACGTCCTGACTTTC. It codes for CASSLGGISGANVLTF. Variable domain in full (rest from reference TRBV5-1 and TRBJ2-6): KAGVTQTPRYLIKTRGQQVTLSCSPISGHRSVSWYQQTPGQGLQFLFEYFSETQRNKGNFPGRFSGRQFSNSRSEMNVSTLELGDSALYLCASSLGGISGANVLTFGAGSRLTVL.

The DNA for the CDR3 is TGTGCCAGCATGCCAGGGGGCAGGAACACTGAAGCTTTCTTT. It specifies CASMPGGRNTEAFF. The genes are TRBV28 and TRBJ1-1; 8 bases fit TRBD1. Germline-derived CDR1 and CDR2 are MDHEN and SYDVKM. V shed 7 bases, J shed 1 base, and the junction held 5 bases outside the gene matches. The CDR3 totals 14 residues.

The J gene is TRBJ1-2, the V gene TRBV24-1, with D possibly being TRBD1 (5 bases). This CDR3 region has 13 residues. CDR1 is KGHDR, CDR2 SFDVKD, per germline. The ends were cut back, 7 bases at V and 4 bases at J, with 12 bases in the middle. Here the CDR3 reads CATRATGVYGYTF. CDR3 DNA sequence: TGTGCCACCAGGGCTACAGGTGTCTATGGCTACACCTTC.

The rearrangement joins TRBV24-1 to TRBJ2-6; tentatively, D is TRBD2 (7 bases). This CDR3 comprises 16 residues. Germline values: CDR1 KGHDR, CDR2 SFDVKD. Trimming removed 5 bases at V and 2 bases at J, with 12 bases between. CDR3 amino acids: CATSAWGGTGANVLTF. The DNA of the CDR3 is TGTGCCACCAGTGCTTGGGGGGGCACTGGGGCCAACGTCCTGACTTTC.